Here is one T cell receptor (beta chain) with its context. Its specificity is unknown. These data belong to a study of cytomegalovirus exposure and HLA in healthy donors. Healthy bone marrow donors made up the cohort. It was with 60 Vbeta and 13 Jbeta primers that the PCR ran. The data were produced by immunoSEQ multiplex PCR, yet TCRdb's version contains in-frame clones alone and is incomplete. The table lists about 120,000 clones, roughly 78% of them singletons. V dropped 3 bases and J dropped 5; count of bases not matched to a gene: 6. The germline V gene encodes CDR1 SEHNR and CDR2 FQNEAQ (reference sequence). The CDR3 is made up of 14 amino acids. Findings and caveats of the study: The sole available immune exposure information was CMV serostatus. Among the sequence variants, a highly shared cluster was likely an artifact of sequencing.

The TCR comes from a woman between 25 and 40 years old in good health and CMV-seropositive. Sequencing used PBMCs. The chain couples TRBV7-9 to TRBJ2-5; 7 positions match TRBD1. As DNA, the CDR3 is TGTGCCAGCAGCTTTCAGGGGGTTTTGGAGACCCAGTACTTC. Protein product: CASSFQGVLETQYF.